A single sample gave rise to the 30 T cell receptor beta chains below, sequenced in a study of cytomegalovirus exposure and HLA in healthy donors. The PCR made use of 60 Vbeta and 13 Jbeta primers. Libraries were prepared by immunoSEQ multiplex PCR; TCRdb keeps only in-frame clonotypes and omits some of them. The profile covers more than 200,000 clones, with approximately 80% appearing a single time and 0.2% to 0.25% taken by the ten largest. The sample was PBMCs. All receptors derive from a girl aged 2-9 years in good health and CMV-seronegative.

In this sample, this clone turned up a few times. The chain combines TRBV6-6 with TRBJ2-1; 8 positions agree with TRBD2. This CDR3 has 16 residues. Per germline, CDR1 MNHNY and CDR2 SVGAGI (reference sequence). V lost 0 bases to trimming and J lost 7 bases; unmatched junction nucleotides: 8. The CDR3 spells CASSYSWREVFNEQFF. The CDR3 nucleotides read TGTGCCAGCAGTTACTCCTGGCGGGAGGTTTTTAATGAGCAGTTCTTC.

The CDR3 DNA reads TGTGCCAGCAGTTTCTGGGGGCGCCGTGAAAAACTGTTTTTT. Protein sequence: CASSFWGRREKLFF. This sequence joins TRBV27 and TRBJ1-4; TRBD1 might be the D (6 bases). Trimming removed 3 bases at V and 7 bases at J, with 12 bases between. This CDR3 is built from 14 residues. Germline V CDR1 and CDR2: MNHEY, SMNVEV (reference sequence). Full variable domain (remainder filled in from reference TRBV27 and TRBJ1-4): EAQVTQNPRYLITVTGKKLTVTCSQNMNHEYMSWYRQDPGLGLRQIYYSMNVEVTDKGDVPEGYKVSRKEKRNFPLILESPSPNQTSLYFCASSFWGRREKLFFGSGTQLSVL.

This clone came up a few times. The V gene is TRBV7-9, the J gene TRBJ2-7; the match to TRBD1 covers 7 bases. The CDR3 covers 16 residues. Germline lookup yields CDR1 SEHNR and CDR2 FQNEAQ (reference sequence). V dropped 6 bases and J dropped 0; count of bases not matched to a gene: 11. The CDR3, as DNA: TGTGCCAGCAGGGAAGACCGACAGGGACCCTCCTACGAGCAGTACTTC. Translating gives CASREDRQGPSYEQYF.

The chain is built from TRBV19 and TRBJ1-4; possible D gene TRBD1, 5 bases. CDR1 is LNHDA, CDR2 SQIVND, per germline (reference sequence). Trimming pared 5 bases from V and 7 bases from J, leaving 26 bases between. The CDR3 contains 18 residues. In DNA, the CDR3 is TGTGCCAGTAGTCCTCCTACCGGGAACCCGGGGGGTGGTGAAAAACTGTTTTTT. Translated: CASSPPTGNPGGGEKLFF.

The rearrangement uses TRBV19 and TRBJ2-2; possibly TRBD2 for D (5 bases). The CDR3 consists of 16 residues. Looked up from germline, CDR1 is LNHDA and CDR2 is SQIVND (reference sequence). V shed 7 bases and J shed 2 bases, with 17 bases lying between them. The CDR3 sequence: CASTLGSGSNTGELFF. Here the CDR3 DNA reads TGTGCCAGTACCCTAGGTTCGGGATCCAACACCGGGGAGCTGTTTTTT.

The CDR3 spells CASSLEFSEGYTF. The CDR3 DNA reads TGTGCCAGCAGCTTGGAGTTCAGTGAAGGCTACACCTTC. The chain combines TRBV5-6 with TRBJ1-2, with D hard to call. The CDR3 length is 13 residues. Germline lookup yields CDR1 SGHDT and CDR2 YYEEEE. V was cut by 0 bases and J by 8 bases, with 11 bases left in between.

This sequence joins TRBV19 and TRBJ2-7; 9 bases match TRBD1. The CDR3 length is 14 residues. Germline loops: CDR1 LNHDA, CDR2 SQIVND (reference sequence). J lost 2 bases, V lost 5 bases, and 4 bases had no gene match. The CDR3 DNA reads TGTGCCAGTAGTCCAAGGGACAGGGCCTACGAGCAGTACTTC. Residues: CASSPRDRAYEQYF.

CDR3 DNA sequence: TGTGCCAGCTCACCAATGGGGAGCGTAACTAATGAAAAACTGTTTTTT. Residues: CASSPMGSVTNEKLFF. The chain employs TRBV18 and TRBJ1-4; D is uncertain. CDR1 KGHSH and CDR2 LQKENI come from the germline V gene. Trimming cost V 2 bases and J 1 base, with 11 bases left between them. The CDR3 covers 16 residues.

The CDR3 DNA reads as TGCGCCAGCAGCCAAGTTAGCTCCTACGAGCAGTACTTC. Translated: CASSQVSSYEQYF. The chain joins TRBV4-1 to TRBJ2-7; the D is unclear. In germline, CDR1 is MGHRA, CDR2 YSYEKL. The CDR3 totals 13 residues. V lost 1 base and J 0 bases, leaving 4 bases between the germline ends.

The chain employs TRBV19 and TRBJ1-5; TRBD1 is a possible D gene (6 bases). The CDR3 length is 13 residues. Germline V gene data show CDR1 as LNHDA and CDR2 as SQIVND (reference sequence). V was shortened by 11 bases and J by 5 bases, with 16 bases between the two germline ends. CDR3 DNA sequence: TGTGCCGGGGGAGGGGGTTCAGATCAGCCCCAGCATTTT. It is translated as CAGGGGSDQPQHF.

The chain recombines TRBV7-9 with TRBJ1-2; 7 bases line up with TRBD1. The J segment lost 2 bases and the V segment lost 2 bases, leaving 5 bases of the junction unmatched. CDR3 length: 15 residues. The germline gives CDR1 SEHNR, CDR2 FQNEAQ (reference sequence). The CDR3 here is CASSLKGGSNYGYTF. CDR3 sequence (DNA): TGTGCCAGCAGCTTAAAAGGGGGCAGCAACTATGGCTACACCTTC.

The V call is TRBV25-1, the J call TRBJ1-2; 7 positions agree with TRBD1. CDR3 length: 14 amino acids. V trimming: 4 bases; J trimming: 3 bases; junction bases outside the gene matches: 5. Germline lookup yields CDR1 MGHDK and CDR2 SYGVNS. The CDR3 reads CASSARDRHYGYTF. The CDR3, as DNA: TGTGCCAGCAGTGCACGGGACAGACACTATGGCTACACCTTC.

J is TRBJ1-3 and V is TRBV7-9; TRBD1 aligns across 7 bases. The CDR3 is made up of 14 amino acids. Losses at the gene ends were 5 bases for V and 4 bases for J; bases not matched to a gene: 5. Germline CDR1 reads SEHNR; CDR2 reads FQNEAQ (reference sequence). The CDR3 sequence is CASSPTGQGNTIYF. The CDR3 nucleotides read TGTGCCAGCAGCCCCACGGGACAGGGAAACACCATATATTTT.

CDR3 DNA: TGTGCCAGCAGCTTAATCTATGATCAGCCCCAGCATTTT. Translated, it gives CASSLIYDQPQHF. The V call is TRBV7-2, the J call TRBJ1-5; D is uncertain. Germline V CDR1 and CDR2: SGHTA, FQGNSA. This CDR3 contains 13 residues. V was pared by 2 bases and J by 5 bases, with 7 bases between.

This clone turned up a few times. This chain connects TRBV7-3 to TRBJ1-2; D not resolved. Germline V gene lookup returns CDR1 SGHTA and CDR2 FQGTGA. Between the trimmed V and J ends, which lost 1 base and 1 base, there was a span of 13 bases. The CDR3 has 16 residues. The DNA for the CDR3 is TGTGCCAGCAGCTTAAATCCAGGAGGATTTAACTATGGCTACACCTTC. As protein: CASSLNPGGFNYGYTF.

CDR3 DNA sequence: TGTGCCAGCAGCCAAGCACCAGCCGGGACTAGGTGGTCCAATGAGCAGTTCTTC. Residues: CASSQAPAGTRWSNEQFF. This rearrangement joins TRBV14 to TRBJ2-1, with 8 nucleotides matching TRBD2. Germline CDR1 is SGHDN and CDR2 is FVKESK. V was clipped by 1 base and J by 6 bases; unmatched bases: 14. The CDR3 has 18 residues.

This chain connects TRBV6-1 to TRBJ2-3; no definite D call. The V gene's germline CDR1 is MNHNS and CDR2 SASEGT. This CDR3 region has 14 residues. Trimming stripped 3 bases from V and 2 bases from J, with 9 bases between. CDR3 sequence reads: CASSEVEYTDTQYF. The CDR3 region has the DNA TGTGCCAGCAGTGAGGTAGAATACACAGATACGCAGTATTTT.

The V gene is TRBV4-1, the J gene TRBJ2-7; 11 bases are a match to TRBD2. This CDR3 region has 14 residues. Germline values: CDR1 MGHRA, CDR2 YSYEKL. Trimming took 2 bases from V and 6 from J; bases not matched to a gene: 3. CDR3 loop: CASSQKLAGGEQYF. The CDR3 DNA reads TGCGCCAGCAGCCAAAAGCTAGCGGGAGGCGAGCAGTACTTC.

This sequence joins TRBV5-1 and TRBJ2-7; 11 bases fit TRBD2. V was pared by 4 bases and J by 4 bases, with 7 bases of the junction left unmatched. Germline V CDR1 and CDR2: SGHRS, YFSETQ. CDR3 length: 15 residues. The CDR3 bases are TGCGCCAGCAGCAACAGACTAGCGGGGACTTACGAGCAGTACTTC. Protein: CASSNRLAGTYEQYF.

The V and J genes are TRBV6-1 and TRBJ2-1, with TRBD2 matching 12 bases. Germline values: CDR1 MNHNS, CDR2 SASEGT. The trim removed 4 bases at V and 7 bases at J, leaving 5 bases unmatched. This CDR3 has 15 residues. CDR3 sequence reads: CASSALAGGVNEQFF. CDR3 nucleotide sequence: TGTGCCAGCAGTGCTCTAGCGGGAGGGGTGAATGAGCAGTTCTTC.

The sample holds one count of this clone. The rearrangement links TRBV9 to TRBJ1-1, with 7 bases aligning to TRBD1. V dropped 1 base and J dropped 4; count of bases not matched to a gene: 1. The CDR3 is made up of 13 amino acids. The germline V gene has CDR1 SGDLS and CDR2 YYNGEE. The CDR3 nucleotides read TGTGCCAGCAGCGTAACAGGGGTCACTGAAGCTTTCTTT. It encodes CASSVTGVTEAFF.

V usage is TRBV5-4 and J usage is TRBJ1-2, with TRBD1 matching 8 bases. The CDR3 length is 13 residues. Germline lookup yields CDR1 SGHNT and CDR2 YYREEE (reference sequence). J lost 4 bases, V lost 5 bases, and 4 bases had no gene match. Here the CDR3 reads CASSPTGGYGYTF. The CDR3 region has the DNA TGTGCCAGCAGTCCTACAGGGGGCTATGGCTACACCTTC.

The chain uses TRBV4-2 and TRBJ2-5; 7 nucleotides agree with TRBD1. This CDR3 is 13 amino acids long. The germline CDR1 and CDR2 sequences are LGHNA and YNFKEQ. V trimming: 6 bases; J trimming: 4 bases; junction bases outside the gene matches: 5. CDR3 in amino acids: CASSGTGVETQYF. CDR3 nucleotides: TGTGCCAGCAGTGGCACAGGGGTAGAGACCCAGTACTTC.

The CDR3 protein is CASSYSRPTGHNEQFF. The CDR3 DNA is TGTGCCAGCAGTTACTCCCGGCCAACAGGGCACAATGAGCAGTTCTTC. V and J are TRBV6-5 and TRBJ2-1, with D perhaps TRBD1 (6 bases). V lost 0 bases and J 5 bases, leaving 14 bases between the germline ends. CDR1 and CDR2 from the germline V gene are MNHEY and SVGAGI. The CDR3 loop spans 16 amino acids.

The V call is TRBV5-1, the J call TRBJ2-3; 11 nucleotides agree with TRBD2. CDR1 and CDR2 (germline): SGHRS, YFSETQ. This CDR3 is 17 amino acids long. After removal of 4 bases from V and 4 bases from J, the junction contained 11 bases not matched to a gene. The CDR3 nucleotides read TGCGCCAGCAGCCTTCCCGGTGTGGGACTAGCGGCAGATACGCAGTATTTT. It yields the protein CASSLPGVGLAADTQYF. The full variable domain, its missing parts supplied by reference TRBV5-1 and TRBJ2-3, is KAGVTQTPRYLIKTRGQQVTLSCSPISGHRSVSWYQQTPGQGLQFLFEYFSETQRNKGNFPGRFSGRQFSNSRSEMNVSTLELGDSALYLCASSLPGVGLAADTQYFGPGTRLTVL.

This rearrangement joins TRBV6-6 to TRBJ1-2; 7 bases match TRBD1. Germline V gene sequence: CDR1 MNHNY, CDR2 SVGAGI (reference sequence). The CDR3 totals 15 residues. After removal of 0 bases from V and 8 bases from J, the junction contained 9 bases not matched to a gene. CDR3 loop: CASSYSRQGMGGYTF. The CDR3 bases are TGTGCCAGCAGTTACTCCCGACAGGGAATGGGAGGCTACACCTTC.

This chain uses TRBV5-1 with TRBJ1-3; 8 bases match TRBD1. The CDR3 extends over 17 amino acids. V dropped 4 bases and J dropped 0; count of bases not matched to a gene: 9. Germline CDR1 is SGHRS and CDR2 is YFSETQ. The CDR3 spells CASSAGDRSNSGNTIYF. CDR3 nucleotide sequence: TGCGCCAGCAGCGCCGGGGACAGGAGTAACTCTGGAAACACCATATATTTT.

V usage is TRBV2 and J usage is TRBJ2-3; TRBD2 matches 11 bases. Trimming took 9 bases from V and 0 from J; bases not matched to a gene: 2. In germline, CDR1 is SNHLY, CDR2 FYNNEI. CDR3 length: 14 amino acids. DNA for the CDR3: TGTGCCAGTTCTAGCGGGGGGAGCACAGATACGCAGTATTTT. Encoded protein: CASSSGGSTDTQYF.

The chain uses TRBV5-4 and TRBJ2-5; 8 bases line up with TRBD2. The V gene end was trimmed by 4 bases and the J gene end by 4 bases; junction bases not matched to a gene: 12. Germline loops: CDR1 SGHNT, CDR2 YYREEE (reference sequence). This CDR3 is built from 16 residues. CDR3: CASSQARSGRGETQYF. Written as DNA, the CDR3 is TGTGCCAGCAGCCAAGCCCGCAGCGGGAGAGGAGAGACCCAGTACTTC. Looking up the rest from reference TRBV5-4 and TRBJ2-5 gives the full variable domain: ETGVTQSPTHLIKTRGQQVTLRCSSQSGHNTVSWYQQALGQGPQFIFQYYREEENGRGNFPPRFSGLQFPNYSSELNVNALELDDSALYLCASSQARSGRGETQYFGPGTRLLVL.

The V gene is TRBV6-5, the J gene TRBJ2-3, with D possibly being TRBD2 (5 bases). Trimming pared 2 bases from V and 1 base from J, leaving 7 bases between. Germline lookup yields CDR1 MNHEY and CDR2 SVGAGI. This CDR3 has 14 residues. CDR3 nucleotide sequence: TGTGCCAGCAGTTACGGGCGGGGCACAGATACGCAGTATTTT. Its protein is CASSYGRGTDTQYF.